The text below deals with one T cell receptor beta chain. The sample comes from a study of T-cell reconstitution after alpha-beta-depleted transplantation in children. Preparation of the TCRbeta library was carried out with unique molecular identifiers. TCRdb reanalysed the PCR reads using MiXCR and keeps one entry per CDR3 protein. The data contain about 610,000 distinct CDR3 sequences, around 27% of them singletons. The CDR3 spans 12 residues. Trimming left V 3 bases short and J 6 bases short, with 9 bases between. The germline V gene encodes CDR1 SGHRS and CDR2 YFSETQ. This clonotype was obtained from a boy in the first two years of life with Wiskott-Aldrich syndrome, due to receive a stem cell transplant. The chain has TRBV5-1 and TRBJ1-2; tentatively, D is TRBD1 (6 bases). The sequencing used PBMCs, collected before TCRalphabeta/CD19-depleted stem cell transplant. The CDR3 sequence is CASSSGEDGYTF. The CDR3 nucleotides are TGCGCCAGCAGCTCAGGGGAGGATGGCTACACCTTC.